The clone carrying this T cell receptor beta chain was seen repeatedly, ten times or more. Its matching antigen is unknown. Amplification from RNA transcripts yielded the TCR beta CDR3 regions. Scientists carried out first-round RT-PCR using HTBI primers and then a second-round multiplex PCR. From the multiplex PCR reads, TCRdb called clonotypes with MiXCR, one entry per CDR3 protein. The table has just over 600,000 distinct CDR3 sequences, approximately 22% seen once. V gave up 3 bases and J gave up 7 bases; unmatched junction bases: 5. The length of the CDR3 is 12 residues. CDR1 DFQATT and CDR2 SNEGSKA come from the germline V gene (reference sequence). These data belong to a study of Graves' ophthalmopathy and Graves' hyperthyroidism. Whole-study findings and limits: Appearing in blood as well were most expanded thyroid clonotypes above 0.001 frequency.

The gene calls are TRBV20-1 and TRBJ1-1, with TRBD1 matching 7 bases. Sequencing was carried out using peripheral blood. The receptor was derived from a woman younger than 35 with stable Graves' hyperthyroidism. Some clones in this sample may be carry-over from other donors' samples. CDR3 sequence: CSARVSGGEAFF. Written as DNA, the CDR3 is TGCAGTGCTAGGGTGTCAGGGGGTGAAGCTTTCTTT.